Below are 27 T cell receptor beta chains sequenced from a single sample in a study of regulatory T cells in long-lasting Graves disease. Time point specified: newly diagnosed GD, antithyroid drugs for less than 3 months. After RNA was extracted from PBMCs, the TCR library was made from it. Relying on iRepertoire HTBI primers and Arm-PCR of CDR3 regions, the team built TCR beta libraries. TCRdb re-analysed the multiplex PCR reads in MiXCR, keeping a single row per CDR3 protein. The data show 320,000 or so distinct CDR3 sequences, 18% seen once. The sample was peripheral blood mononuclear cells (PBMCs), taken at new diagnosis, from a patient treated with antithyroid drugs. All receptors derive from a female donor with Graves disease.

This clonotype was counted at least ten times. The chain carries TRBV20-1 and TRBJ2-5, with TRBD1 identical over 7 bases. CDR1 DFQATT and CDR2 SNEGSKA come from the germline V gene (reference sequence). V shed 6 bases, J shed 5 bases, and the junction held 12 bases outside the gene matches. This CDR3 has 14 residues. DNA for the CDR3: TGCAGTGCAAACTCCGGGGACAGCCGGGAGACCCAGTACTTC. Amino acid sequence: CSANSGDSRETQYF.

The rearrangement joins TRBV27 to TRBJ1-1, with no clear D. Germline CDR1 reads MNHEY; CDR2 reads SMNVEV (reference sequence). This CDR3 comprises 13 residues. Deletions cut 3 bases from V and 1 base from J, with 6 bases between. The CDR3: CASSFLENTEAFF. As DNA, the CDR3 is TGTGCCAGCAGTTTCTTGGAGAACACTGAAGCTTTCTTT.

Points on this clonotype: It may be a read error: a sequence one base away is much more abundant. The V gene is TRBV2, the J gene TRBJ2-1; D might be TRBD2 (6 bases). Per the germline V gene, CDR1 is SNHLY and CDR2 is FYNNEI. V shed 6 bases and J shed 0 bases, with 18 bases lying between them. The CDR3 has 17 residues. Here the CDR3 reads CASRSGTPRSSYNEQFF. CDR3 bases: TGTGCCAGCAGATCCGGGACTCCCAGGAGCTCCTACAATGAGCAGTTCTTC.

This clonotype was recorded at least ten times. This chain connects TRBV12-3 or TRBV12-4 to TRBJ2-3, with D possibly matching TRBD2 (5 bases). V lost 5 bases and J 2 bases, leaving 23 bases between the germline ends. The CDR3 loop spans 18 amino acids. The DNA of the CDR3 is TGTGCCAGCAGTCCAGGACGGAGAGGGCTTTGGGTCACAGATACGCAGTATTTT. It translates to CASSPGRRGLWVTDTQYF.

This clonotype was seen ten or more times. The chain has TRBV28 and TRBJ2-7; 12 bases align to TRBD2. The CDR3 totals 16 residues. V gave up 8 bases and J gave up 1 base; unmatched junction bases: 9. Germline CDR1 reads MDHEN; CDR2 reads SYDVKM. The chain's CDR3 is CASSPLGLAGSYEQYF. CDR3 DNA: TGTGCCAGCTCACCTCTCGGACTAGCGGGGTCCTACGAGCAGTACTTC.

The chain has TRBV7-3 and TRBJ2-7; a possible D gene is TRBD1 (5 bases). This CDR3 comprises 14 residues. V shed 1 base and J shed 2 bases, with 9 bases lying between them. Germline CDR1 and CDR2: SGHTA and FQGTGA. CDR3 region: CASSLNAGPYEQYF. In DNA form, the CDR3 reads TGTGCCAGCAGCTTAAATGCAGGGCCCTACGAGCAGTACTTC.

This clonotype was seen ten or more times. The genes are TRBV11-3 and TRBJ2-3; D is possibly TRBD1 (6 bases). The length of the CDR3 is 13 residues. V shed 1 base and J shed 9 bases, with 11 bases lying between them. Germline lookup yields CDR1 SGHNT and CDR2 YENEEA. DNA of the CDR3: TGTGCCAGCAGCTTAGGGGGGCAAGGGACGCAGTATTTT. Its translation is CASSLGGQGTQYF. The complete variable domain, with remaining parts taken from reference TRBV11-3 and TRBJ2-3, reads EAGVVQSPRYKIIEKKQPVAFWCNPISGHNTLYWYLQNLGQGPELLIRYENEEAVDDSQLPKDRFSAERLKGVDSTLKIQPAELGDSAVYLCASSLGGQGTQYFGPGTRLTVL.

This clonotype was picked up many times. This rearrangement joins TRBV3-1 to TRBJ2-1; TRBD2 might be the D (6 bases). This CDR3 comprises 17 residues. Germline V CDR1 and CDR2: LGHDT, YNNKEL (reference sequence). V lost 0 bases and J 1 base, leaving 13 bases between the germline ends. CDR3 coding DNA: TGTGCCAGCAGCCAAGATCCCGGCGGGGAATCCTACAATGAGCAGTTCTTC. Its translation: CASSQDPGGESYNEQFF.

This clonotype has at least ten counts. The chain has TRBV15 and TRBJ2-1; D is ambiguous. Germline CDR1 LNHNV, CDR2 YYDKDF (reference sequence). Deletions cut 1 base from V and 6 bases from J, with 10 bases between. This CDR3 is 14 amino acids long. The CDR3 spells CATSRGAYRNEQFF. As DNA, the CDR3 is TGTGCCACCAGCAGAGGAGCCTACCGCAATGAGCAGTTCTTC.

With regard to this clonotype: A much bigger clone sits one base away, suggesting this may be a read error. The CDR3 sequence: CAGSPAQGGTQYF. The CDR3 nucleotides are TGTGCCGGCAGTCCCGCACAGGGGGGGACCCAGTACTTC. The chain recombines TRBV6-1 with TRBJ2-5, with 8 bases aligning to TRBD1. In germline, CDR1 is MNHNS, CDR2 SASEGT. The CDR3 runs to 13 residues.

This clonotype showed up many times. The V call is TRBV6-5, the J call TRBJ2-1; D is possibly TRBD1 (6 bases). V was pared by 2 bases and J by 10 bases, with 6 bases between. The CDR3 spans 11 residues. CDR1 and CDR2 (germline): MNHEY, SVGAGI. The CDR3 loop reads CASSYGQEQFF. The CDR3 DNA follows: TGTGCCAGCAGTTACGGACAGGAGCAGTTCTTC.

Ten or more counts support this clonotype. The gene calls are TRBV19 and TRBJ2-7; TRBD1 or TRBD2 may be the D gene (5 bases each). CDR3 size: 14 residues. Trimming shortened V by 7 bases and J by 2 bases, and 15 bases separated the two germline ends. Looked up from germline, CDR1 is LNHDA and CDR2 is SQIVND (reference sequence). The chain's CDR3 is CASNDFGAPYEQYF. The CDR3 DNA is TGTGCCAGTAACGACTTCGGGGCTCCCTACGAGCAGTACTTC.

This clonotype was seen many times. The chain couples TRBV11-3 to TRBJ2-7, with D maybe TRBD2 (7 bases). CDR1 and CDR2 from the germline V gene are SGHNT and YENEEA. CDR3 length: 12 amino acids. With 3 bases removed from V and 10 bases from J, the gap between germline ends came to 13 bases. Here the CDR3 reads CASSFRGARQYF. CDR3 coding DNA: TGTGCCAGCAGCTTTCGGGGGGCAAGACAGTACTTC.

This clonotype was counted many times. V and J are TRBV29-1 and TRBJ2-3; D is unresolved. Per germline, CDR1 SQVTM and CDR2 ANQGSEA. Trimming removed 6 bases from V and 2 bases from J, with 9 bases in between. The CDR3 length is 12 residues. The CDR3 DNA is TGCAGCGTGGCAGATTACACAGATACGCAGTATTTT. This translates into CSVADYTDTQYF.

Ten or more counts support this clonotype. The gene calls are TRBV4-1 and TRBJ1-1, with 10 positions matching TRBD1. J was trimmed by 5 bases and V by 5 bases; bases with no gene match: 5. From germline, CDR1 is MGHRA and CDR2 YSYEKL. There are 14 residues in the CDR3. The CDR3 is CASSSGQGGTEAFF. The CDR3 bases are TGCGCCAGCAGCTCAGGACAGGGGGGGACTGAAGCTTTCTTT.

This clonotype was counted ten times or more. The rearrangement links TRBV27 to TRBJ2-3, with 13 positions matching TRBD2. Germline loops: CDR1 MNHEY, CDR2 SMNVEV (reference sequence). The trim removed 5 bases at V and 8 bases at J, leaving 10 bases unmatched. The length of the CDR3 is 16 residues. The CDR3 spells CASSPWTSGSRGTQYF. As DNA, the CDR3 is TGTGCCAGCAGTCCCTGGACTAGCGGGAGTAGAGGTACGCAGTATTTT.

As regards this clonotype: One end of the junction fails to match germline, which may point to a read error. This chain links TRBV5-1 with TRBJ2-1, with a possible D match to TRBD2 (5 bases). The V gene's germline CDR1 is SGHRS and CDR2 YFSETQ. The CDR3 has 16 residues. This chain's CDR3 is CASSSNPGITDNEQFF. The DNA for the CDR3 is TGCGCCAGCAGCTCCAACCCCGGGATCACCGACAATGAGCAGTTCTTT.

This clonotype was detected ten times or more. The V and J genes are TRBV6-1 and TRBJ2-7; TRBD2 is a possible D gene (6 bases). The CDR3 loop spans 13 amino acids. V lost 11 bases and J lost 0, with 14 bases in between. The germline CDR1 and CDR2 sequences are MNHNS and SASEGT. The CDR3 sequence: CAAGGGDSYEQYF. DNA of the CDR3: TGTGCCGCTGGTGGAGGGGACTCCTACGAGCAGTACTTC.

This clonotype was recorded many times. This rearrangement joins TRBV15 to TRBJ2-5; the D gene is possibly TRBD2 (5 bases). Germline V gene lookup returns CDR1 LNHNV and CDR2 YYDKDF (reference sequence). Between the trimmed V and J ends, which lost 0 bases and 7 bases, there was a span of 12 bases. The CDR3 extends over 14 amino acids. CDR3 in DNA: TGTGCCACCAGCAGAGATCGGGGATGGGGGACCCAGTACTTC. Amino acid sequence: CATSRDRGWGTQYF.

This clonotype was found many times. This sequence joins TRBV18 and TRBJ2-3; 7 bases fit TRBD2. V was clipped by 4 bases and J by 3 bases; unmatched bases: 16. The CDR3 loop spans 18 amino acids. Germline-derived CDR1 and CDR2 are KGHSH and LQKENI. CDR3 sequence reads: CASSLPRGASGLTDTQYF. As DNA, the CDR3 is TGTGCCAGCTCACTTCCCCGAGGGGCTAGCGGTTTAACAGATACGCAGTATTTT.

This clonotype has a count of ten or more. The V and J genes are TRBV11-2 and TRBJ2-1; a weak D match, TRBD1 (5 bases). Germline V gene lookup returns CDR1 SGHAT and CDR2 FQNNGV. The V end was cut by 1 base, the J end by 6 bases, with 16 bases between. The CDR3 is made up of 16 amino acids. As DNA, the CDR3 is TGTGCCAGCAGCTTAGTACAGCAGGGCGGTCTCAATGAGCAGTTCTTC. Its translation: CASSLVQQGGLNEQFF. The full variable domain, its missing parts supplied by reference TRBV11-2 and TRBJ2-1, is EAGVAQSPRYKIIEKRQSVAFWCNPISGHATLYWYQQILGQGPKLLIQFQNNGVVDDSQLPKDRFSAERLKGVDSTLKIQPAKLEDSAVYLCASSLVQQGGLNEQFFGPGTRLTVL.

At least ten counts were recorded for this clonotype. The V call is TRBV20-1, the J call TRBJ2-1; maybe TRBD2 (6 bases). From germline, CDR1 is DFQATT and CDR2 SNEGSKA (reference sequence). V was trimmed by 1 base and J by 3 bases, leaving 16 bases between them. This CDR3 comprises 16 residues. The CDR3 nucleotides read TGCAGTGCTAGAGTTCGGAGGACTACGGACTACAATGAGCAGTTCTTC. Its translation: CSARVRRTTDYNEQFF.

This clonotype was recorded many times. The V call is TRBV29-1, the J call TRBJ2-7; D possibly corresponds to TRBD1 (6 bases). The V end lost 6 bases, the J end lost 6 bases, and 18 bases lay between the germline ends. The CDR3 has 13 amino acids. The germline CDR1 and CDR2 sequences are SQVTM and ANQGSEA. The CDR3 spells CSVGQLLSSEQYF. CDR3 in DNA: TGCAGCGTCGGACAGCTGCTCTCTTCCGAGCAGTACTTC.

The chain links TRBV11-2 to TRBJ2-7, with 8 bases lining up with TRBD2. V trimming: 4 bases; J trimming: 5 bases; junction bases outside the gene matches: 7. The CDR3 is made up of 14 amino acids. Germline V lookup: CDR1 SGHAT, CDR2 FQNNGV. The CDR3 spells CASSWSAGGDEQYF. The CDR3 DNA reads as TGTGCCAGCAGCTGGTCGGCGGGAGGTGACGAGCAGTACTTC. The full variable domain, rest sourced from reference TRBV11-2 and TRBJ2-7, is EAGVAQSPRYKIIEKRQSVAFWCNPISGHATLYWYQQILGQGPKLLIQFQNNGVVDDSQLPKDRFSAERLKGVDSTLKIQPAKLEDSAVYLCASSWSAGGDEQYFGPGTRLTVT.

The V gene is TRBV11-2, the J gene TRBJ2-5; the D gene is possibly TRBD2 (6 bases). V lost 5 bases and J lost 1, with 14 bases in between. There are 15 residues in the CDR3. From germline, CDR1 is SGHAT and CDR2 FQNNGV. This chain's CDR3 is CASSPLRGVQETQYF. The CDR3 DNA reads as TGTGCCAGCAGCCCTCTGCGGGGCGTCCAAGAGACCCAGTACTTC.

This clonotype was seen ten or more times. The chain employs TRBV11-3 and TRBJ1-1; D perhaps matches TRBD1 (6 bases). Trimming took 5 bases from V and 5 from J, leaving 18 bases between them. Looked up from germline, CDR1 is SGHNT and CDR2 is YENEEA. CDR3 size: 15 residues. This CDR3 reads CASSVTGGPWTEAFF. Written as DNA, the CDR3 is TGTGCCAGCAGCGTAACGGGGGGGCCGTGGACTGAAGCTTTCTTT.

This clonotype was counted once. The genes are TRBV3-1 and TRBJ2-7, with 12 bases identical to TRBD2. The CDR3 covers 17 residues. V was clipped by 1 base and J by 2 bases; unmatched bases: 6. Germline lookup yields CDR1 LGHDT and CDR2 YNNKEL (reference sequence). The CDR3 DNA follows: TGTGCCAGCAGCCAAGCCGCTAGCGGGAGGGATACCTACGAGCAGTACTTC. The encoded protein is CASSQAASGRDTYEQYF.